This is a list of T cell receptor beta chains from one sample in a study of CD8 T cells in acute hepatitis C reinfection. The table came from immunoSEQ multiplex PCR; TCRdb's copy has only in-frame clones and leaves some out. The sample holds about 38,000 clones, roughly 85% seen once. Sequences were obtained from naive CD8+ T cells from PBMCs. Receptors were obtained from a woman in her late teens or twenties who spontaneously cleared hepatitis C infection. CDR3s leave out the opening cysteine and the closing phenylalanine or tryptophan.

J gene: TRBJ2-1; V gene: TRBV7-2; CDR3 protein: ASTSWSNSYNEQF
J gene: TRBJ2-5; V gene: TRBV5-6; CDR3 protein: ASSWGLPGTQY
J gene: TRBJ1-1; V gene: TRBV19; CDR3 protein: ASSMGPTGAAF
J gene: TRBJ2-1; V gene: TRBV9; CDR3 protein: ASSVGRYNEQF
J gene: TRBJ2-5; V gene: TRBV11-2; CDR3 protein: ASSLDWGRVLETQY
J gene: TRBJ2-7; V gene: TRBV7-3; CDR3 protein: ASSPTGTGDEQY
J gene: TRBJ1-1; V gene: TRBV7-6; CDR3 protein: ASSPQGSGAF
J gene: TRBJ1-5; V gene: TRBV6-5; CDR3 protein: ASSYSGQDNQPQH
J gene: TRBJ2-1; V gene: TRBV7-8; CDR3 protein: ASSVGQGQGNEQF
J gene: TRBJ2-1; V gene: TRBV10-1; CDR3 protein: ASSDSTPYNEQF
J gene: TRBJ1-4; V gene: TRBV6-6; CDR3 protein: ASSPLPEGGNEKLF
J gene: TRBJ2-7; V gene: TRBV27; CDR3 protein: ASSLSWASSYEQY
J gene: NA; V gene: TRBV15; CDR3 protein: ATSTGLAAYEQY
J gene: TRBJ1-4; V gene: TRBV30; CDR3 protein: AWSHLEGATTNEKLF
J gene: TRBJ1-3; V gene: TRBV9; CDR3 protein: ASSISQGAWGNTIY
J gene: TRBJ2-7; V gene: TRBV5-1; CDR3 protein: ASSESGWDSYEQY
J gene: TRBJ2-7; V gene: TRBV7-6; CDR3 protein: ASSSPSGSSYEQY
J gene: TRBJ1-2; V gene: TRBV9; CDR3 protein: ASSVEEGGTGIGYT
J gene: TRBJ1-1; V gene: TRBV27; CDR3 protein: ASSWTQGQEAF
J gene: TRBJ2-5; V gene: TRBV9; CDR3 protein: ASSVGWQIYQETQY